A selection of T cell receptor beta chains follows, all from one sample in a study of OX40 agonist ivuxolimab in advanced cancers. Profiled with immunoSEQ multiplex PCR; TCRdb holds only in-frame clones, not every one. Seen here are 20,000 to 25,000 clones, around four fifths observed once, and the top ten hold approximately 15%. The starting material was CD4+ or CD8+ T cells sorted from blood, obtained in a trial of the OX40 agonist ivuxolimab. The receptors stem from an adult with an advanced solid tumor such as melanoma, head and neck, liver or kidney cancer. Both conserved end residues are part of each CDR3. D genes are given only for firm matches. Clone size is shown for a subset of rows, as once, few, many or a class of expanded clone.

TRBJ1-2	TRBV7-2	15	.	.	TGTGCCAGCAGCTTATTAGGGGGGCCCTCTATCGGCTACACCTTC	CASSLLGGPSIGYTF
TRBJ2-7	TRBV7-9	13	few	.	TGTGCCAGCGGTCGACAGCAGAACTACGAGCAGTACTTC	CASGRQQNYEQYF
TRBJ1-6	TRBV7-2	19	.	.	TGTGCCAGCAGCTACTTAAAAAGACAGATCGAAACCTATAATTCACCCCTCCACTTT	CASSYLKRQIETYNSPLHF
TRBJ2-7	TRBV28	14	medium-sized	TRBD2	TGTGCCAGCAGTTTCTTAGCGGGGACCTACGAGCAGTACTTC	CASSFLAGTYEQYF
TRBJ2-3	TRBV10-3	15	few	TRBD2	TGTGCCATCAAGGGGACTAGCACCAGCACAGATACGCAGTATTTT	CAIKGTSTSTDTQYF
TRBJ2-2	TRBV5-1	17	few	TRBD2	TGCGCCAGCAGCCCGGAGGGTAGCGGGGGTTTCACCGGGGAGCTGTTTTTT	CASSPEGSGGFTGELFF
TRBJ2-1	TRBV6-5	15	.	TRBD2	TGTGCCAGCAGCCTAAGCGGGGGGAAGTACAATGAGCAGTTCTTC	CASSLSGGKYNEQFF
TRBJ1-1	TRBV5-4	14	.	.	TGTGCCAGCAGCCCTAAGATAGGGAACACTGAAGCTTTCTTT	CASSPKIGNTEAFF
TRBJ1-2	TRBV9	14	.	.	TGTGCCAGCAGCGTAGGTGAAGGGGCGCCTGGCTACACCTTC	CASSVGEGAPGYTF
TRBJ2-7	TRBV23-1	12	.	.	TGCGCCAGCAGGCCCCGTGGGGGCGAGCAGTACTTC	CASRPRGGEQYF
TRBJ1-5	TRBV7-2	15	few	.	TGTGCCAGCAGCTTAGTCACAGCGATCAATCAGCCCCAGCATTTT	CASSLVTAINQPQHF
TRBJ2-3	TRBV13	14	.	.	TGTGCCACGCTCGGGGGGCCGAACACAGATACGCAGTATTTT	CATLGGPNTDTQYF
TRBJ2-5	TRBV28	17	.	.	TGTGCCAGCAGTGAAGTACTAACATTGGGAAACCAAGAGACCCAGTACTTC	CASSEVLTLGNQETQYF
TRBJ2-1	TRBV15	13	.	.	TGTGCCACCAGCAGCGTCAGGGACTATGAGCAGTTCTTC	CATSSVRDYEQFF
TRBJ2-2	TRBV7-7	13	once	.	TGTGCCAGCAGCTTGAAGGACGGGAGGGAGCTGTTTTTT	CASSLKDGRELFF
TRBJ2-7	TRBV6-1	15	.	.	TGTGCCAGCGGGCCGTGGCGGTCCGATGTTTACGAGCAGTACTTC	CASGPWRSDVYEQYF
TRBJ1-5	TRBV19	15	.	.	TGTGCCAGTAGTCCCTTGTTGGGGTCGGGGCAGCCCCAGCATTTT	CASSPLLGSGQPQHF
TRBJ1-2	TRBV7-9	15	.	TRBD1	TGTGCCAGCAGCTCCAACCGGGACAGGGTAGTTGGCTACACCTTC	CASSSNRDRVVGYTF
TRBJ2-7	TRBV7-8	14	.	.	TGTGCCAGCAGCTCCCCTGGGAACACCTACGAGCAGTACTTC	CASSSPGNTYEQYF
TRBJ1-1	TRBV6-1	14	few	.	TGTGCCAGCAGTGATACAGGCCTTCTGACTGAAGCTTTCTTT	CASSDTGLLTEAFF
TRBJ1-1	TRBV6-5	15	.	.	TGTGCCAGCAGTTTGGTTAGCAGTTCAGTCACTGAAGCTTTCTTT	CASSLVSSSVTEAFF
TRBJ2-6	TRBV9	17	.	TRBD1	TGTGCCAGCAGCTTCCGGGACAGGGCCTCTGGGGCCAACGTCCTGACTTTC	CASSFRDRASGANVLTF
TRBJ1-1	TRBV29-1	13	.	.	TGCAGCGTTGGGAATGGTATGGGCACTGAAGCTTTCTTT	CSVGNGMGTEAFF
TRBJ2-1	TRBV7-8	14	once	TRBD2	TGTGCCAGCAGCTTTAGCGGGGGGGTGAATGAGCAGTTCTTC	CASSFSGGVNEQFF
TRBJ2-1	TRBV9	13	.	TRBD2	TGTGCCAGCACGGCGGGGGGGCAAAATGAGCAGTTCTTC	CASTAGGQNEQFF
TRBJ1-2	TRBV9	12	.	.	TGTGCCAGCAGCGTAGACGGCTATGGCTACACCTTC	CASSVDGYGYTF
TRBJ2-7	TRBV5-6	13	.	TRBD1	TGTGCCAGCAGCTCGGACAGGGACTACGAGCAGTACTTC	CASSSDRDYEQYF
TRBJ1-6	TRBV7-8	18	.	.	TGTGCCAGCAGCACCCGATACGATGAAAGCTCCTATAATTCACCCCTCCACTTT	CASSTRYDESSYNSPLHF
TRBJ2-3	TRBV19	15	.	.	TGTGCCAGTAGTATAGGTATAGGAGGGTCCGATACGCAGTATTTT	CASSIGIGGSDTQYF
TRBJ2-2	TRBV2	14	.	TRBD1	TGTGCCACCGATGACAGGGGGGACACCGGGGAGCTGTTTTTT	CATDDRGDTGELFF
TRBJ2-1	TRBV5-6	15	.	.	TGTGCCAGCAGCTTTGGGGGGAACTCCTACAATGAGCAGTTCTTC	CASSFGGNSYNEQFF
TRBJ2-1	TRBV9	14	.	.	TGTGCCAGCAGCGTAGTGGCTAGTGACAATGAGCAGTTCTTC	CASSVVASDNEQFF
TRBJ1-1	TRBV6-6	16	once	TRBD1	TGTGCCAGCAGCCACCGGGACAGGGGCATGAACACTGAAGCTTTCTTT	CASSHRDRGMNTEAFF
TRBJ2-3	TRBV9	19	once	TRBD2	TGTGCCAGCAGCGTTGGTTCAGCCCGATTAGCGGGGCTCACAGATACGCAGTATTTT	CASSVGSARLAGLTDTQYF
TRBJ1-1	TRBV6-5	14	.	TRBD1	TGTGCCAGCAGTCAAGGACAGGGGGCCACTGAAGCTTTCTTT	CASSQGQGATEAFF
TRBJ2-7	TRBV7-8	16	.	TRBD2	TGTGCCAGCAGCTTTAGACTAGCGGGGGCTCTAGTGGAGCAGTACTTC	CASSFRLAGALVEQYF
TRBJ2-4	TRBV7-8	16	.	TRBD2	TGTGCCAGCAGCTGGACTAGCGGGGGTATTAAAAACATTCAGTACTTC	CASSWTSGGIKNIQYF
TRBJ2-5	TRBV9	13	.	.	TGTGCCAGCAGCGTAGGGGGCGCGGAGACCCAGTACTTC	CASSVGGAETQYF
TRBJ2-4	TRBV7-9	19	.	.	TGTGCCAGCACCATAGGTGGAGGATGGGAGCTTCTAGCCAAAAACATTCAGTACTTC	CASTIGGGWELLAKNIQYF
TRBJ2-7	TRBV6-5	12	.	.	TGTGCCAGCAGGGCTACAGTCTACGAGCAGTACTTC	CASRATVYEQYF
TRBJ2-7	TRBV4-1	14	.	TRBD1	TGCGCCAGCAGCCAAAGACAGGGAACCTACGAGCAGTACTTC	CASSQRQGTYEQYF
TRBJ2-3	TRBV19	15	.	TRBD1	TGTGCCAGTAGTATTTGGGGACAGGGGATTGATACGCAGTATTTT	CASSIWGQGIDTQYF
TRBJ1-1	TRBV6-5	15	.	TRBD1	TGTGCCAGCAGTTACTCGGTCAGGGGGTATGCTGAAGCTTTCTTT	CASSYSVRGYAEAFF
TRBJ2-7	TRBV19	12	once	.	TGTGCCAGTAGTAGCAGGCGGTACGAGCAGTACTTC	CASSSRRYEQYF
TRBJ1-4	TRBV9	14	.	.	TGTGCCAGCAGCGAAAACGGGGGTAATGAAAAACTGTTTTTT	CASSENGGNEKLFF
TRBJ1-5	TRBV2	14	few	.	TGTGCCAGCAGGGACATCGATAGCAATCAGCCCCAGCATTTT	CASRDIDSNQPQHF
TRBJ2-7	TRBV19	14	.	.	TGTGCCAGTAGTATAGCTTACGGAAGCTACGAGCAGTACTTC	CASSIAYGSYEQYF
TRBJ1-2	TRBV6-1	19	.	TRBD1	TGTGCCAGCAGTGAAGCCGTGGCGGCAGGGGGTTGGACTAACTATGGCTACACCTTC	CASSEAVAAGGWTNYGYTF
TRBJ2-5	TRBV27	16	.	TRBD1	TGTGCCAGCAGTCTCAGCCTTGGGACAGGGAAAGCAGCCCAGTACTTC	CASSLSLGTGKAAQYF
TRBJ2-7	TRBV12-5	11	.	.	TGTGCTAGTGGTTTGGTATACGAGCAGTACTTC	CASGLVYEQYF
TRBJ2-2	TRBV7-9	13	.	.	TGTGCCAGCACAGGGGCGCTCCACGGGGAGCTGTTTTTT	CASTGALHGELFF
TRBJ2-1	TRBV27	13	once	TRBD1	TGTGCCAGCAGTTGGACAGGGAACAATGAGCAGTTCTTC	CASSWTGNNEQFF
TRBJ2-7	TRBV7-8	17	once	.	TGTGCCAGCAGCTCTAACCAAAAAGGACAGTTTTTCTACGAGCAGTACTTC	CASSSNQKGQFFYEQYF
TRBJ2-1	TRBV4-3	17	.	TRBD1	TGCGCCAGCAGCCAAGACAGGACAGGGGAGGGGCGCAATGAGCAGTTCTTC	CASSQDRTGEGRNEQFF
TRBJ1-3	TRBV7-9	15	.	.	TGTGCCAGCAGCTTAGGTACCTTCTCTGGAAACACCATATATTTT	CASSLGTFSGNTIYF
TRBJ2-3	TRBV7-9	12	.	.	TGTGCCAGCAGCGAAAGGACAGATACGCAGTATTTT	CASSERTDTQYF
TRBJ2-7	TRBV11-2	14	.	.	TGTGCCAGCAGGTATAAGGACACCGCCTACGAGCAGTACTTC	CASRYKDTAYEQYF